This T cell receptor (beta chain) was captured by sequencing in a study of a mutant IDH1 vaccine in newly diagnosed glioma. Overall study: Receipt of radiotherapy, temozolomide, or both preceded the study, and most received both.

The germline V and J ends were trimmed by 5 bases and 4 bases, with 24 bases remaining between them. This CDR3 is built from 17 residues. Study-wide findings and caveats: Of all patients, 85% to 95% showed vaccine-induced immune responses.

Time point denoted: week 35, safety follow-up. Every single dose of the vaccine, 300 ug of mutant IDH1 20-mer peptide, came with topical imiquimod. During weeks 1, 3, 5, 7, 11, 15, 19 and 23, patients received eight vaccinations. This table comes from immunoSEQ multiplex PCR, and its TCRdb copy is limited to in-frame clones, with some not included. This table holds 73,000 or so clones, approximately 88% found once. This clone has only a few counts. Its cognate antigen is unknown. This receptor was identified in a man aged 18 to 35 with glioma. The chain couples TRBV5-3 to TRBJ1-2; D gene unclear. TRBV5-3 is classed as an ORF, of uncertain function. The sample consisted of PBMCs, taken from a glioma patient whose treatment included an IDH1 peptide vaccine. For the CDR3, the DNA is TGTGCCAGAAGTCTGGCTCGGGAGAGGTCAGCTACCTATGGCTACACCTTC. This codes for CARSLARERSATYGYTF.